The entry that follows covers one T cell receptor beta chain sequence. The sample comes from a study of blood T cell repertoires in COVID-19. About the research overall: The United States, Italy and Spain were the sources of the acute and convalescent COVID-19 samples. Nucleic acid was either cDNA or gDNA, and it came from T cells, B-cell-depleted T cells, or PBMCs.

In the authors' methods: It was from reference gene primer amplification that nucleated cell counts were estimated. The data were produced by immunoSEQ multiplex PCR, yet TCRdb's version contains in-frame clones alone and is incomplete. V, J and clone size were drawn from that table, and D and trimming were deduced from the DNA. The repertoire holds 200,000 to 250,000 clones, with over 80% as singletons. The sequenced sample was peripheral blood. This receptor was obtained from a human donor in a cohort sampled during active COVID-19.

Here the CDR3 DNA reads TGCGCCAGCAGCTTGTCTGGCAATCAGCCCCAGCATTTT. It codes for CASSLSGNQPQHF. The chain joins TRBV5-1 to TRBJ1-5, with D unresolved. Trimming removed 1 base at V and 2 bases at J, with 4 bases between. There are 13 residues in the CDR3. The V gene's germline CDR1 is SGHRS and CDR2 YFSETQ.